This T cell receptor (beta chain) was identified during a study of blood T cell repertoires in COVID-19. Assay used: immunoSEQ multiplex PCR; TCRdb lists only in-frame clones, some missing. Of 250,000 or so clones listed, about nine tenths are singletons. Germline V gene sequence: CDR1 KGHDR, CDR2 SFDVKD. This CDR3 contains 18 residues. Germline trimming cut 3 bases from V and 3 bases from J; bases unmatched to any gene: 11. This clonotype was obtained from a woman in her 40s with acute COVID-19. The chain uses TRBV24-1 and TRBJ2-5, with TRBD2 matching 11 bases. The sequenced material came from PBMCs or T cells enriched from blood (not recorded which). The CDR3 DNA reads as TGTGCCACCAGTGATCCGCGGGGACAGACTAGCGGGAAAGAGACCCAGTACTTC. Protein product: CATSDPRGQTSGKETQYF.